This entry describes one T cell receptor beta chain. Sequenced by immunoSEQ multiplex PCR; TCRdb stores in-frame clones only, minus some. The sample lists some 130,000 clones; 80% to 95% were seen once. The sample is drawn from a study of control samples from healthy donors and cancer patients. V lost 4 bases and J 0 bases, leaving 16 bases between the germline ends. Germline V gene lookup returns CDR1 LNHDA and CDR2 SQIVND (reference sequence). The CDR3 consists of 17 residues. The sample consisted of blood. This clonotype was sampled from a man in his forties in good health. This chain joins TRBV19 and TRBJ1-3; TRBD1 is a possible D gene (6 bases). The CDR3 is CASSTRGGPNSGNTIYF. The DNA of the CDR3 is TGTGCCAGTAGTACGCGTGGGGGGCCCAACTCTGGAAACACCATATATTTT.